This T cell receptor (beta chain) was documented in a study of shared clonotypes between healthy human individuals. Regarding the study as a whole: Shared clonotypes across all four donors exceeded non-shared ones in generation probability.

With respect to this clone: Its target is not known.

Each sorted subset replicate got 200 ng genomic DNA, 25,000 to 35,000 genomes. As handled by the study authors: Because ImmunoSEQ provided only junction sequences with no quality scores, the filtering differed. Produced via immunoSEQ multiplex PCR; TCRdb's table is partial and in-frame only. D and trimming come from the DNA, and the V and J calls and clone size come from that table. This table holds roughly 2 million clones, approximately 95% found once. V shed 7 bases and J 1 base; nucleotides not matched to a gene: 7. This CDR3 is built from 16 residues. Germline values: CDR1 SGHAT, CDR2 FQNNGV. The rearrangement uses TRBV11-2 and TRBJ2-2; 9 nucleotides match TRBD1. The sequencing input was naive CD4+ T cells sorted from blood. Subset defined: CD45RA+ positively selected. The sequence came from a man aged 18-30 years in good health. In DNA form, the CDR3 reads TGTGCCAGCACCACGGGACAGGGAGGGAACACCGGGGAGCTGTTTTTT. Translated: CASTTGQGGNTGELFF.